Sequencing of this T cell receptor (beta chain) was carried out in a study of vaccination and CD4 T cells after COVID-19. Study at large: The post-COVID sampling time was a median roughly 100 days after diagnosis, ranging from 35 to 161.

The Oncomine TCR Beta short-read assay was what sequenced the DNA obtained from cultured CD4+ T cells. Someone extracted genomic DNA from cultured CD4+ T cells. TCRdb re-analysed the PCR reads in MiXCR, keeping a single row per CDR3 protein. This sample has 15,000 to 20,000 distinct CDR3 sequences, with under 30% found just once. Sample treatment: approximately 9-day PBMC culture with coronavirus spike peptide pools or control peptides (ViraFEST assay). Comments on this clonotype: Its matching antigen is unknown.

The clonotype originates from a human donor with COVID-19. The sequenced material came from cultured CD4+ T cells from blood.

The DNA of the CDR3 is TGTGCCAGCAGCTTTTCGAGCGGGCACGATGGCTACACCTTC. It encodes CASSFSSGHDGYTF. The chain carries TRBV7-2 and TRBJ1-2, with no clear D. The CDR3 is 14 residues long. V was trimmed by 3 bases and J by 6 bases, leaving 14 bases between them. Germline lookup yields CDR1 SGHTA and CDR2 FQGNSA.